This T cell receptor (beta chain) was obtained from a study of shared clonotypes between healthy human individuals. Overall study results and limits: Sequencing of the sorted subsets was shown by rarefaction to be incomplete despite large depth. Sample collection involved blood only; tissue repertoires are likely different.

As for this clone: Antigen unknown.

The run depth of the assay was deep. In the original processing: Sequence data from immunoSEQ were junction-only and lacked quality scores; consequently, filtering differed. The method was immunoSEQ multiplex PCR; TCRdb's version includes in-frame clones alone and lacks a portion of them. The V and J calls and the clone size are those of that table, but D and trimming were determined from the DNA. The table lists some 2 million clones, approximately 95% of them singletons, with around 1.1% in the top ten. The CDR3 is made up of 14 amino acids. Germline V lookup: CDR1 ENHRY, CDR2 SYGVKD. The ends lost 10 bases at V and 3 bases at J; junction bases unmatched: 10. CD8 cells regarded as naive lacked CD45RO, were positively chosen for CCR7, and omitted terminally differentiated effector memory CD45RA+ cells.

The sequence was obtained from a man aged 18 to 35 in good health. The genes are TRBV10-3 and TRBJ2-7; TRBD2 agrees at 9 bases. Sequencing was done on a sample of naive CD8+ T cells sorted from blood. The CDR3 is CASSSHSGGYEQYF. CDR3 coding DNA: TGTGCCAGCAGCTCTCATAGCGGGGGCTACGAGCAGTACTTC.